The clone carrying this TCR beta chain was seen many times. Its specificity is not known. With the read ending 3 residues before the CDR3 end, the germline J gene is used to fill in that end. This sample is drawn from a study of T cell clonality in common variable immunodeficiency. The study, taken as a whole, reports: CVID subjects had higher TCRbeta clonality than healthy controls, most marked in about a third. Reportedly, TCR beta sequences from common variable immunodeficiency showed fewer deletions and N-nucleotide insertions. Fewer TCRbeta clones were shared among CVID subjects than controls.

The protocol was immunoSEQ multiplex PCR, while the TCRdb copy is restricted to in-frame clones and leaves out a portion. The repertoire yields 40,000 to 45,000 clones, none seen only once; the top ten contain less than 11%. Germline V lookup: CDR1 ENHRY, CDR2 SYGVKD. Trimming left V 3 bases short and J 2 bases short, with 8 bases between. This CDR3 comprises 14 residues. Each donor provided about 4.5 to 8.5 ml of heparinized whole blood. The sample comprised peripheral blood mononuclear cells. J is TRBJ1-5 and V is TRBV10-3; a possible D gene is TRBD1 (6 bases). The receptor comes from a person between 18 and 75 years old in good health. CDR3: CAISDRGRNQPQHF. Incomplete CDR3 DNA: TGTGCCATCAGTGACAGGGGTCGCAATCAGCCC.